This TCR beta chain was identified in a study of cytomegalovirus exposure and HLA in healthy donors. Findings and limits, study-wide: Links to common viral pathogens appeared, in a later analysis, for several of the most significant clusters.

It was with 60 Vbeta and 13 Jbeta primers that the PCR ran. The data were produced by immunoSEQ multiplex PCR, yet TCRdb's version contains in-frame clones alone and is incomplete. The table lists more than 95,000 clones, more than 15% of them singletons. Germline CDR1 SGHNT, CDR2 YYREEE (reference sequence). V was clipped by 2 bases and J by 5 bases; unmatched bases: 3. The CDR3 totals 14 residues. This clone was recorded a few times. Its antigen is still unknown. The source of this sequence is a female donor in good health and CMV-seropositive. The gene calls are TRBV5-4 and TRBJ1-4; TRBD1 matches 7 bases. The sequencing sample was made of PBMCs. The CDR3 loop is CASSFGQANEKLFF. The CDR3 region has the DNA TGTGCCAGCAGCTTTGGACAGGCGAATGAAAAACTGTTTTTT.